This passage covers 24 T cell receptor beta chains from one sample sequenced in a study of CD8 T cells in ankylosing spondylitis. Each CDR3 protein is one row after TCRdb ran MiXCR on the 5' RACE reads. The sample shows just over 300,000 distinct CDR3 sequences, under 25% of them seen only once. Sequenced input: blood, either unsorted or a sorted T cell fraction (not recorded which). All receptors derive from a female donor with ankylosing spondylitis or in good health (not recorded which).

This clonotype was picked up a small number of times. This sequence joins TRBV7-9 and TRBJ1-2; D not resolved. Between the trimmed V and J ends, which lost 0 bases and 11 bases, there was a span of 16 bases. From germline, CDR1 is SEHNR and CDR2 FQNEAQ (reference sequence). The CDR3 length is 14 residues. The CDR3 region is CASSLARASSGYTF. The CDR3 DNA is TGTGCCAGCAGCTTAGCCAGAGCTTCTTCTGGATACACCTTC.

CDR3 loop: CASSPPNRGLGNIQYF. CDR3 nucleotides: TGTGCCAGCTCACCACCGAACAGGGGATTGGGAAACATTCAGTACTTC. The V and J genes are TRBV18 and TRBJ2-4, with 7 bases that match TRBD1. CDR3 size: 16 residues. Germline V gene data show CDR1 as KGHSH and CDR2 as LQKENI. Germline trimming cut 0 bases from V and 6 bases from J; bases unmatched to any gene: 8.

This clonotype was counted at least ten times. The chain recombines TRBV4-2 with TRBJ2-5; 8 bases align to TRBD1. CDR1 and CDR2 (germline): LGHNA, YNFKEQ. The CDR3 covers 14 residues. The V gene end was trimmed by 5 bases and the J gene end by 5 bases; junction bases not matched to a gene: 7. The CDR3 spells CASSSDRGRETQYF. In nucleotides, the CDR3 is TGTGCCAGCAGCTCTGACAGGGGACGGGAGACCCAGTACTTC.

This rearrangement joins TRBV29-1 to TRBJ1-1; TRBD1 agrees at 7 bases. CDR3 length equals 13 residues. Germline V gene data show CDR1 as SQVTM and CDR2 as ANQGSEA. V gave up 2 bases and J gave up 4 bases; unmatched junction bases: 4. The CDR3, as DNA: TGCAGCGTTGAACTCGACAGGGCCACTGAAGCTTTCTTT. Translation gives CSVELDRATEAFF.

This clonotype came up many times. The genes are TRBV3-1 and TRBJ2-3; TRBD2 matches 7 bases. The V and J ends lost 1 base and 2 bases, in that order; junction bases with no gene match: 6. The CDR3 spans 16 residues. The V gene's germline CDR1 is LGHDT and CDR2 YNNKEL (reference sequence). CDR3 region: CASSQVGGWATDTQYF. The DNA of the CDR3 is TGTGCCAGCAGCCAAGTGGGGGGGTGGGCCACAGATACGCAGTATTTT.

The DNA for the CDR3 is TGTGCCAGCAGCCCAGCCGGGTATGAGCAGTTCTTC. The encoded protein is CASSPAGYEQFF. This chain links TRBV9 with TRBJ2-1; D not resolved. The CDR3 is 12 amino acids. Germline V gives CDR1 SGDLS, CDR2 YYNGEE. Trimming took 4 bases from V and 8 from J, leaving 10 bases between them.

V usage is TRBV14 and J usage is TRBJ2-7; possibly TRBD1 for D (5 bases). The CDR3 runs 15 residues. Trimming took off 3 bases at V and 5 bases at J, with 17 bases between the two ends. The V gene's germline CDR1 is SGHDN and CDR2 FVKESK. The CDR3 loop is CASSHQGILANEQYF. The CDR3 region has the DNA TGTGCCAGCAGCCACCAGGGTATCCTCGCTAACGAGCAGTACTTC.

There are many counts of this clonotype. V gene TRBV7-8 combines with J gene TRBJ2-1; 13 bases line up with TRBD2. This CDR3 has 18 residues. CDR1 is SGHVS, CDR2 FQNEAQ, per germline. V dropped 5 bases and J dropped 0; count of bases not matched to a gene: 7. The CDR3 bases are TGTGCCAGCAGCACCAGACTAGCGGGAGGTGGCTCCTACAATGAGCAGTTCTTC. The encoded protein is CASSTRLAGGGSYNEQFF.

Many counts were recorded for this clonotype. CDR3 protein: CASRNPGRIEKLFF. CDR3 sequence (DNA): TGTGCCAGCAGGAATCCCGGGCGAATCGAAAAACTGTTTTTT. The J gene is TRBJ1-4, the V gene TRBV12-3 or TRBV12-4; D not certain. V shed 6 bases and J shed 8 bases, with 16 bases lying between them. The CDR3 consists of 14 residues.

The sample holds a few counts of this clonotype. The chain joins TRBV6-1 to TRBJ1-2; 8 nucleotides match TRBD1. The V and J ends lost 6 bases and 4 bases, in that order; junction bases with no gene match: 7. The CDR3 is 14 residues long. In germline, CDR1 is MNHNS, CDR2 SASEGT. CDR3 sequence (DNA): TGTGCCAGCAGCCGTGGACAGGGCTCCTATGGCTACACCTTC. This translates into CASSRGQGSYGYTF.

This clonotype was observed many times. The chain couples TRBV5-1 to TRBJ2-1; 9 nucleotides agree with TRBD2. Trimming took 4 bases from V and 5 from J; bases not matched to a gene: 13. Germline loops: CDR1 SGHRS, CDR2 YFSETQ. The length of the CDR3 is 17 residues. For the CDR3, the DNA is TGCGCCAGCAGCCCAGGACTAGCGAGGAGGGGGGACAATGAGCAGTTCTTC. It translates to CASSPGLARRGDNEQFF.

The rearrangement links TRBV12-3 or TRBV12-4 to TRBJ1-2, with 7 positions matching TRBD1. The trim removed 6 bases at V and 4 bases at J, leaving 8 bases unmatched. The CDR3 length is 14 residues. Here the CDR3 DNA reads TGTGCCAGCAGCCTCGACGGGACAGTCTATGGCTACACCTTC. It specifies CASSLDGTVYGYTF.

This clonotype has just a few counts. The J gene is TRBJ2-5, the V gene TRBV20-1; tentative D call: TRBD1 (5 bases). Germline V gene lookup returns CDR1 DFQATT and CDR2 SNEGSKA (reference sequence). The CDR3 length is 12 residues. Trimming left V 3 bases short and J 2 bases short, with 7 bases between. As DNA, the CDR3 is TGCAGTGCTAGCAGGGAACAAGAGACCCAGTACTTC. It specifies CSASREQETQYF.

This chain joins TRBV6-2 or TRBV6-3 and TRBJ2-2; D uncertain. V dropped 0 bases and J dropped 0 bases, with 20 bases sitting between them. This CDR3 is 20 amino acids long. Looked up from germline, CDR1 is MNHEY and CDR2 is SVGEGT. CDR3: CASSYSGSFFETPNTGELFF. The CDR3 DNA sequence: TGTGCCAGCAGTTACTCGGGTTCTTTTTTTGAGACACCGAACACCGGGGAGCTGTTTTTT.

The chain links TRBV19 to TRBJ2-3, with D uncertain. The CDR3 totals 14 residues. V lost 1 base, J lost 4 bases, and 9 bases lay in between. Germline lookup yields CDR1 LNHDA and CDR2 SQIVND (reference sequence). CDR3 in amino acids: CASSIGAVSDTQYF. The CDR3 DNA reads TGTGCCAGTAGTATAGGGGCCGTCTCAGATACGCAGTATTTT.

CDR3 DNA: TGTGCCAGCAGCTCCACGGGACTGGGGATCAATGAGCAGTTCTTC. Protein: CASSSTGLGINEQFF. The J gene is TRBJ2-1, the V gene TRBV7-6; tentatively, D is TRBD2 (6 bases). The germline V and J ends were trimmed by 4 bases and 6 bases, with 16 bases remaining between them. The CDR3 spans 15 residues. Germline V CDR1 and CDR2: SGHVS, FNYEAQ.

This chain's CDR3 is CSAFSTSGSVEQYF. The CDR3 nucleotides read TGCAGTGCTTTCTCGACTAGCGGGAGCGTCGAGCAGTACTTC. This sequence joins TRBV20-1 and TRBJ2-7, with TRBD2 matching over 12 bases. Germline-derived CDR1 and CDR2 are DFQATT and SNEGSKA (reference sequence). The CDR3 length is 14 residues. The V segment lost 5 bases and the J segment 6 bases; nucleotides outside the gene matches: 8.

This clonotype turned up a few times. The CDR3 DNA reads TGTGCCACCAGTGATTCCTCTGCGGGGGTATACAATGAGCAGTTCTTC. Encoded protein: CATSDSSAGVYNEQFF. The J gene is TRBJ2-1, the V gene TRBV24-1, with TRBD2 matching 7 bases. The CDR3 contains 16 residues. V shed 2 bases and J 4 bases; nucleotides not matched to a gene: 7. Germline V lookup: CDR1 KGHDR, CDR2 SFDVKD.

The V gene is TRBV12-3 or TRBV12-4, the J gene TRBJ2-3; no firm D call. V dropped 2 bases and J dropped 2 bases, with 8 bases sitting between them. This CDR3 has 14 residues. The CDR3: CASSLRFPTDTQYF. In nucleotides, the CDR3 is TGTGCCAGCAGTTTAAGGTTCCCCACAGATACGCAGTATTTT.

This clonotype has more than one count but fewer than ten. In DNA form, the CDR3 reads TGTGCCAGTAGTGACAGCGGGATGGGGGAGACCCAGTACTTC. Residues: CASSDSGMGETQYF. V and J are TRBV19 and TRBJ2-5; 7 bases map to TRBD2. This CDR3 has 14 amino acids. Trimming at V came to 5 bases and at J to 5 bases, leaving 8 bases not matched to a gene. Germline loops: CDR1 LNHDA, CDR2 SQIVND (reference sequence).

V usage is TRBV20-1 and J usage is TRBJ2-7, with 14 nucleotides matching TRBD2. CDR3 length: 14 residues. Germline V gene sequence: CDR1 DFQATT, CDR2 SNEGSKA (reference sequence). V was clipped by 5 bases and J by 7 bases; unmatched bases: 7. CDR3 bases: TGCAGTGCTCGACTAGCGGGAGGGCCGAGGGAGCAGTACTTC. Amino acids: CSARLAGGPREQYF.

CDR3 in DNA: TGTGCCAGCAACTCAGGGAGTTCGGCCTACAATGAGCAGTTCTTC. This sequence encodes CASNSGSSAYNEQFF. V and J are TRBV7-2 and TRBJ2-1, with D possibly called TRBD1 or TRBD2 (5 bases each). Germline loops: CDR1 SGHTA, CDR2 FQGNSA. This CDR3 spans 15 amino acids. Trimming pared 7 bases from V and 2 bases from J, leaving 15 bases between.

The rearrangement links TRBV9 to TRBJ2-1, with D tentatively TRBD1 (5 bases). Germline V gene data show CDR1 as SGDLS and CDR2 as YYNGEE. Deletions cut 0 bases from V and 4 bases from J, with 11 bases between. The CDR3 spans 15 residues. The CDR3 sequence: CASSVGQGVYNEQFF. The CDR3 region has the DNA TGTGCCAGCAGCGTAGGTCAGGGCGTTTACAATGAGCAGTTCTTC.

Ten or more counts support this clonotype. This chain joins TRBV15 and TRBJ2-3, with 7 bases matching TRBD2. After removal of 4 bases from V and 1 base from J, the junction contained 5 bases not matched to a gene. Germline CDR1 is LNHNV and CDR2 is YYDKDF (reference sequence). This CDR3 comprises 15 residues. The CDR3: CATSTRLAGTDTQYF. In DNA, the CDR3 is TGTGCCACCAGCACCAGACTAGCCGGCACAGATACGCAGTATTTT.